The 4 T cell receptor beta chains below all came from one sample that was sequenced in a study of metastatic and nonmetastatic thyroid tumors (TCRdb year 2020). Libraries were prepared through PCR. The reads were generated on an Illumina HiSeq 4000. TCRdb's own reprocessing of the public reads used fastp at Q25 and MiXCR and kept productive beta chains. Recorded for this sample are 21,000 or so clones; about 18% of them occurred a single time. The ten largest clones represent around 21% of the sample. No treatment had been received by any patient before thyroid surgery. Specimen: blood. These receptor sequences come from a male donor with papillary thyroid cancer or a benign thyroid nodule (not recorded which). Some clones in this sample may be carry-over from other donors' samples.

By sample share, this clone is medium-sized. This chain links TRBV5-1 with TRBJ2-7; the match to TRBD1 covers 7 bases. Germline loops: CDR1 SGHRS, CDR2 YFSETQ. Unmatched junction bases numbered 10, after V lost 4 bases and J lost 6 bases. This CDR3 comprises 14 residues. Here the CDR3 DNA reads TGCGCCAGCAGCACTGGACAGGCCGGAGGCGAGCAGTACTTC. Protein: CASSTGQAGGEQYF.

This clone was detected ten times or more. The chain uses TRBV20-1 and TRBJ1-4; TRBD1 aligns across 8 bases. The CDR3 totals 16 residues. The V gene's germline CDR1 is DFQATT and CDR2 SNEGSKA (reference sequence). The V segment lost 6 bases and the J segment 5 bases; nucleotides outside the gene matches: 14. CDR3: CSADGQGRDRNEKLFF. The CDR3 coding sequence is TGCAGTGCGGACGGACAGGGTAGGGATCGGAATGAAAAACTGTTTTTT.

This clone was detected many times. The chain joins TRBV14 to TRBJ2-1; 10 bases fit TRBD2. The J segment lost 6 bases and the V segment lost 1 base, leaving 6 bases of the junction unmatched. The CDR3 length is 16 residues. CDR1 and CDR2 (germline): SGHDN, FVKESK. The CDR3 sequence is CASSQGDGTSVNEQFF. CDR3 in DNA: TGTGCCAGCAGCCAAGGGGATGGGACTAGCGTCAATGAGCAGTTCTTC. Full variable domain (outside the CDR3, taken from reference TRBV14 and TRBJ2-1): EAGVTQFPSHSVIEKGQTVTLRCDPISGHDNLYWYRRVMGKEIKFLLHFVKESKQDESGMPNNRFLAERTGGTYSTLKVQPAELEDSGVYFCASSQGDGTSVNEQFFGPGTRLTVL.

On this clone: A much larger clonotype is one base distant, so this may be a read error. Other DNA sequences in this sample translate to the same CDR3. The chain uses TRBV20-1 and TRBJ2-5; no reliable D call. The germline V gene encodes CDR1 DFQATT and CDR2 SNEGSKA (reference sequence). The V end lost 6 bases, the J end lost 5 bases, and 7 bases lay between the germline ends. The CDR3 is 10 residues long. The CDR3 sequence is CSAGVETQYF. In DNA form, the CDR3 reads TGCAGTGCAGGCGTTGAGACCCAGTACTTC.